This TCR beta chain was recorded in a study of technical replicates of blood from several donors. Repertoires were generated with immunoSEQ multiplex PCR, while TCRdb's copy carries only in-frame clones and drops some. This table has some 74,000 clones, around 91% appearing once. Germline V lookup: CDR1 SNHLY, CDR2 FYNNEI. The CDR3 is 14 residues long. V dropped 3 bases and J dropped 5; count of bases not matched to a gene: 4. The sequencing input was T cells isolated from PBMCs. The chain has TRBV2 and TRBJ2-1; TRBD1 matches at 7 bases. The sequence came from a human donor in good health. As DNA, the CDR3 is TGTGCCAGCAGTGACAGGGGGTGGGACAATGAGCAGTTCTTC. Amino acids: CASSDRGWDNEQFF.